The 11 T cell receptor beta chains reported below all come from one sample, sequenced in a study of OX40 agonist ivuxolimab in advanced cancers. The repertoire was sequenced with immunoSEQ multiplex PCR; TCRdb's copy has only in-frame clones and lacks some. The table shows 60,000 to 80,000 clones, with roughly 89% occurring only once. The sample here was CD4+ or CD8+ T cells sorted from blood, taken in a trial of the OX40 agonist ivuxolimab. Receptors were obtained from an adult with an advanced solid tumor such as melanoma, head and neck, liver or kidney cancer.

The genes are TRBV6-5 and TRBJ1-1; D remains unclear. Per germline, CDR1 MNHEY and CDR2 SVGAGI. The germline V and J ends were trimmed by 0 bases and 2 bases, with 4 bases remaining between them. The CDR3 is made up of 13 amino acids. The CDR3 loop reads CASSYSRNTEAFF. CDR3 nucleotides: TGTGCCAGCAGTTACTCAAGAAACACTGAAGCTTTCTTT.

This clone was recorded a few times. This chain joins TRBV6-6 and TRBJ1-2, with D uncertain. Looked up from germline, CDR1 is MNHNY and CDR2 is SVGAGI (reference sequence). This CDR3 has 15 amino acids. The V and J ends lost 5 bases and 7 bases respectively, with 20 bases between them. Here the CDR3 DNA reads TGTGCCAGCAGTCGATCGCTATCCGAGGCTTCTGGCTACACCTTC. It is translated as CASSRSLSEASGYTF.

The CDR3 sequence: CSVETGAYGYTF. The CDR3 DNA is TGCAGCGTTGAAACAGGGGCCTATGGCTACACCTTC. The chain recombines TRBV29-1 with TRBJ1-2; TRBD1 agrees at 7 bases. The germline gives CDR1 SQVTM, CDR2 ANQGSEA. V dropped 2 bases and J dropped 4; count of bases not matched to a gene: 1. The CDR3 length is 12 residues.

This rearrangement joins TRBV10-2 to TRBJ1-5; 9 positions match TRBD1. The V gene end was trimmed by 5 bases and the J gene end by 3 bases; junction bases not matched to a gene: 5. From germline, CDR1 is WSHSY and CDR2 SAAADI. The CDR3 is made up of 15 amino acids. The CDR3 is CASSPGQGSNQPQHF. The CDR3 DNA is TGCGCCAGCAGTCCGGGACAGGGATCCAATCAGCCCCAGCATTTT.

This clone was observed a handful of times. The rearrangement uses TRBV7-2 and TRBJ1-1, with TRBD1 as a possible D gene (5 bases). Germline loops: CDR1 SGHTA, CDR2 FQGNSA. The germline V and J ends were trimmed by 3 bases and 4 bases, with 15 bases remaining between them. The CDR3 extends over 15 amino acids. CDR3 coding DNA: TGTGCCAGCAGCTTTACACAGGTCGGTGGCACTGAAGCTTTCTTT. Its protein product is CASSFTQVGGTEAFF.

This chain uses TRBV28 with TRBJ1-2; D uncertain. Germline lookup yields CDR1 MDHEN and CDR2 SYDVKM. The V end lost 2 bases, the J end lost 2 bases, and 3 bases lay between the germline ends. The CDR3 is 12 amino acids. The CDR3, as DNA: TGTGCCAGCAGTTTAGACAACTATGGCTACACCTTC. It encodes CASSLDNYGYTF.

The chain combines TRBV19 with TRBJ1-1, with D tentatively TRBD1 (6 bases). Trimming took 8 bases from V and 4 from J, leaving 20 bases between them. Germline loops: CDR1 LNHDA, CDR2 SQIVND (reference sequence). The CDR3 spans 15 residues. The CDR3 sequence is CASEASGASFTEAFF. The CDR3 coding sequence is TGTGCCAGTGAGGCTTCGGGGGCGTCTTTCACTGAAGCTTTCTTT.

This chain joins TRBV27 and TRBJ1-2; D is uncertain. V lost 8 bases, J lost 8 bases, and 18 bases lay in between. Germline lookup yields CDR1 MNHEY and CDR2 SMNVEV (reference sequence). This CDR3 contains 13 residues. The DNA of the CDR3 is TGTGCCAGCGCTCCCTGGACTAACGACGGCTACACCTTC. Its protein is CASAPWTNDGYTF.

The CDR3 protein is CASSPGSSGPDTQYF. The CDR3 DNA reads as TGCGCCAGCAGCCCAGGGTCATCTGGGCCAGATACGCAGTATTTT. The V gene is TRBV5-1, the J gene TRBJ2-3, with D perhaps matching TRBD1 (5 bases). The CDR3 loop spans 15 amino acids. CDR1 and CDR2 from the germline V gene are SGHRS and YFSETQ. V was pared by 4 bases and J by 4 bases, with 16 bases between.

The rearrangement uses TRBV27 and TRBJ1-4; D gene uncertain. V shed 1 base and J shed 4 bases, with 10 bases lying between them. The CDR3 has 15 amino acids. The V gene's germline CDR1 is MNHEY and CDR2 SMNVEV (reference sequence). The CDR3 bases are TGTGCCAGCAGTTTATTGTTAGGGTTTAATGAAAAACTGTTTTTT. It translates to CASSLLLGFNEKLFF.

The V call is TRBV4-3, the J call TRBJ1-2; TRBD1 might be the D (5 bases). This CDR3 contains 14 residues. Germline V CDR1 and CDR2: LGHNA, YSLEER. Trimming took off 0 bases at V and 2 bases at J, with 7 bases between the two ends. The CDR3 region has the DNA TGCGCCAGCAGCCAAGATAACAGGAACTATGGCTACACCTTC. Translation gives CASSQDNRNYGYTF.